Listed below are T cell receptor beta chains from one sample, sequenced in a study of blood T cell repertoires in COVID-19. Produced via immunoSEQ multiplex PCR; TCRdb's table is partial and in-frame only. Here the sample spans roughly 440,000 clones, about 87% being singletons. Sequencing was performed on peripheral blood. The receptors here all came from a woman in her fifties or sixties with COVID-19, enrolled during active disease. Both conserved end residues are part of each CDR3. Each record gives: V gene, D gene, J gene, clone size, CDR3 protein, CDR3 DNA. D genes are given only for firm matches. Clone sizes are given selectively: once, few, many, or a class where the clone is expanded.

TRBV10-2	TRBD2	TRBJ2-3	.	CASSEVSGGATDTQYF	TGCGCCAGCAGTGAAGTTAGCGGGGGGGCCACAGATACGCAGTATTTT
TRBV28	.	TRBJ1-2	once	CASSPGTFYGYTF	TGTGCCAGCAGTCCCGGGACATTCTATGGCTACACCTTC
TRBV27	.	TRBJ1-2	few	CASRTGAYGYTF	TGTGCCAGCAGGACAGGAGCCTATGGCTACACCTTC
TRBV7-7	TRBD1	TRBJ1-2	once	CASSLGPQGGYGYTF	TGTGCCAGCAGCTTAGGACCGCAGGGGGGCTATGGCTACACCTTC
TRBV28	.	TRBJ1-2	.	CASSSPPGGNYGYTF	TGTGCCAGCAGCTCTCCGCCGGGCGGGAACTATGGCTACACCTTC
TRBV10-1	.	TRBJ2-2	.	CASSAIQETGELFF	TGCGCCAGCAGTGCGATACAGGAAACCGGGGAGCTGTTTTTT
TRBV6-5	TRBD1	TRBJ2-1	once	CASSTGQGANEQFF	TGTGCCAGCAGCACGGGACAGGGGGCTAATGAGCAGTTCTTC
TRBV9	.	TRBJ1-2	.	CASSVAGSNYGYTF	TGTGCCAGCAGCGTGGCGGGCTCTAACTATGGCTACACCTTC
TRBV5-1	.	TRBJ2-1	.	CASSLSHPNEQFF	TGCGCCAGCAGCTTGTCACACCCTAATGAGCAGTTCTTC
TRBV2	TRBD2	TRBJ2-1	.	CASRGGSGYNEQFF	TGTGCCAGCAGGGGGGGGTCTGGATACAATGAGCAGTTCTTC
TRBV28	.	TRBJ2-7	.	CASSRGGGRKIYEQYF	TGTGCCAGCAGTCGGGGCGGGGGCAGGAAGATCTACGAGCAGTACTTC
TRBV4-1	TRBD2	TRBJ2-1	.	CASSRLAGVYNEQFF	TGCGCCAGCAGCCGACTAGCGGGGGTGTACAATGAGCAGTTCTTC
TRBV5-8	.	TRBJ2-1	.	CASSPGEGANYNEQFF	TGTGCCAGCAGCCCAGGGGAAGGGGCAAACTACAATGAGCAGTTCTTC
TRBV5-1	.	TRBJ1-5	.	CASRQGGNQPQHF	TGCGCCAGCAGACAGGGCGGCAATCAGCCCCAGCATTTT
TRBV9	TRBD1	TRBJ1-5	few	CASSGTGFNQPQHF	TGTGCCAGCAGCGGGACAGGGTTCAATCAGCCCCAGCATTTT
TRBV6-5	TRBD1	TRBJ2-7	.	CASSLGTAHYEQYF	TGTGCCAGCAGTTTGGGGACAGCCCACTACGAGCAGTACTTC
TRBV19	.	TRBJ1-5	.	CASSISHRSGRDNQPQHF	TGTGCCAGTAGTATTTCGCATCGGTCAGGTCGGGATAATCAGCCCCAGCATTTT
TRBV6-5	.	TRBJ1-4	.	CASTGGRVTNEKLFF	TGTGCCAGCACGGGGGGCAGGGTGACTAATGAAAAACTGTTTTTT
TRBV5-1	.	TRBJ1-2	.	CASSLVGDGYTF	TGCGCCAGCAGCTTGGTAGGGGATGGCTACACCTTC
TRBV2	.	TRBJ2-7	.	CASGGGGSYEQYF	TGTGCCAGTGGGGGAGGGGGCTCCTACGAGCAGTACTTC
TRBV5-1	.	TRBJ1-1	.	CASSFTLETEAFF	TGCGCCAGCAGCTTCACCCTGGAGACTGAAGCTTTCTTT
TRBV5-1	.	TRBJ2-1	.	CASSLGQETRKFF	TGCGCCAGCAGCTTGGGACAGGAGACCCGTAAGTTCTTC
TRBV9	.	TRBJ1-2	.	CASSVGGVYTF	TGTGCCAGCAGCGTAGGGGGCGTTTACACCTTC
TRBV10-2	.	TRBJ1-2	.	CASRVGAGDYGYTF	TGCGCCAGCAGGGTAGGAGCGGGCGACTATGGCTACACCTTC
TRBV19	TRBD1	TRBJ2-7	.	CASSLIDRAYEQYF	TGTGCCAGTAGTCTTATCGACAGGGCGTACGAGCAGTACTTC
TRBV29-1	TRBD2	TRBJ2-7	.	CSGRTSGAYEQYF	TGCAGCGGACGGACTAGCGGGGCCTACGAGCAGTACTTC
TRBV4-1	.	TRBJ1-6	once	CASSHPGTAGGSPLHF	TGCGCCAGCAGCCATCCCGGGACCGCCGGGGGGTCACCCCTCCACTTT
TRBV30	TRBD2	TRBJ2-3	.	CAWSVSASGGLDTQYF	TGTGCCTGGAGTGTTTCGGCTAGCGGGGGGTTAGATACGCAGTATTTT
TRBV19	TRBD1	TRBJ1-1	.	CASSTGTGPFGNTEAFF	TGTGCCAGTAGTACAGGGACAGGGCCTTTCGGGAACACTGAAGCTTTCTTT
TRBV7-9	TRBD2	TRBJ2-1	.	CASSYRTSGRNEQFF	TGTGCCAGCAGCTACCGGACTAGCGGGCGCAATGAGCAGTTCTTC
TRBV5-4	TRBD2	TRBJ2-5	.	CASSERGGETQYF	TGTGCCAGCAGCGAGCGCGGGGGAGAGACCCAGTACTTC
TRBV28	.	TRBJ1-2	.	CASMVSGAPAYGYTF	TGTGCCAGCATGGTCTCTGGGGCCCCGGCCTATGGCTACACCTTC
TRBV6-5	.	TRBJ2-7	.	CASSSPRGLSGYEQYF	TGTGCCAGCAGTTCCCCTCGAGGGTTGTCGGGGTACGAGCAGTACTTC
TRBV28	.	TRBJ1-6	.	CASSLGNRARSPLHF	TGTGCCAGCAGTTTGGGGAACAGGGCTAGGTCACCCCTCCACTTT
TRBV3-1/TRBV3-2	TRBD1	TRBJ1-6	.	CASRDRASPLHF	TGTGCCAGCCGGGACAGGGCTTCACCCCTCCACTTT
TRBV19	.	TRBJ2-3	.	CASRRTITDTQYF	TGTGCCAGTAGGCGGACTATCACAGATACGCAGTATTTT
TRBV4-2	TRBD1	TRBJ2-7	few	CASSQEGQAPTYEQYF	TGTGCCAGCAGCCAAGAAGGACAGGCGCCGACCTACGAGCAGTACTTC
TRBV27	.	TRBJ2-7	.	CASSQKKDNTGTHEQYF	TGTGCCAGCAGCCAAAAAAAAGATAACACAGGGACCCACGAGCAGTACTTC
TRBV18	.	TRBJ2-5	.	CASSPQGSGETQYF	TGTGCCAGCTCGCCACAGGGGAGCGGGGAGACCCAGTACTTC
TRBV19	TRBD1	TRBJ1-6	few	CASSPQGGSNSPLHF	TGTGCCAGTAGTCCACAGGGGGGCAGTAATTCACCCCTCCACTTT
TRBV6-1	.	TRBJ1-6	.	CASSDRAGINSPLHF	TGTGCCAGCAGTGATCGCGCAGGGATCAATTCACCCCTCCACTTT
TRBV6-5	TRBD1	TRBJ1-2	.	CASSPTGGSGYTF	TGTGCCAGCAGCCCGACAGGGGGATCGGGCTACACCTTC
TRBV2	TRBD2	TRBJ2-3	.	CASSEGLAGTDTQYF	TGTGCCAGCAGTGAAGGACTAGCGGGCACAGATACGCAGTATTTT
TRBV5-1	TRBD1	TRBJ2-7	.	CASRLTGGANSYEQYF	TGCGCCAGCAGGTTAACAGGGGGCGCAAATTCCTACGAGCAGTACTTC
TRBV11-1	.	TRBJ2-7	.	CASSPRSARESYEQYF	TGTGCCAGCAGCCCCAGGTCGGCCCGGGAGAGCTACGAGCAGTACTTC
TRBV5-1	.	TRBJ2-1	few	CASSLVGGQSYNEQFF	TGCGCCAGCAGCTTAGTCGGGGGGCAGTCCTACAATGAGCAGTTCTTC
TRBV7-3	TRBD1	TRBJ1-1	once	CASSLTSGTENTEAFF	TGTGCCAGCAGCTTAACGTCGGGGACAGAAAACACTGAAGCTTTCTTT
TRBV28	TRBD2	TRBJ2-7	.	CASSLGSGGASYEQYF	TGTGCCAGCAGTTTGGGTAGCGGGGGGGCCTCCTACGAGCAGTACTTC
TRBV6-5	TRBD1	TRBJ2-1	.	CASSPGQGERGEQFF	TGTGCCAGCAGCCCGGGACAGGGGGAGAGAGGTGAGCAGTTCTTC
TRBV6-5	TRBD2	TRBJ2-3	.	CATSRGSGGGTQYF	TGTGCCACCTCACGAGGTAGCGGGGGAGGTACGCAGTATTTT
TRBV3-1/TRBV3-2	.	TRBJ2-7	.	CATSPGQLVTYEQYF	TGTGCCACGTCTCCCGGACAGCTCGTGACCTACGAGCAGTACTTC
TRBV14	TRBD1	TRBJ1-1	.	CASSPLRDRAETLNTEAFF	TGTGCCAGCAGCCCCCTCCGGGACAGGGCCGAGACCTTGAACACTGAAGCTTTCTTT
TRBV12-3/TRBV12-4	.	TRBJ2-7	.	CASSFFYEQYF	TGTGCCAGCAGTTTCTTCTACGAGCAGTACTTC
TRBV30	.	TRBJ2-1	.	CAWSVRGWDEQFF	TGTGCCTGGAGTGTTAGGGGTTGGGATGAGCAGTTCTTC